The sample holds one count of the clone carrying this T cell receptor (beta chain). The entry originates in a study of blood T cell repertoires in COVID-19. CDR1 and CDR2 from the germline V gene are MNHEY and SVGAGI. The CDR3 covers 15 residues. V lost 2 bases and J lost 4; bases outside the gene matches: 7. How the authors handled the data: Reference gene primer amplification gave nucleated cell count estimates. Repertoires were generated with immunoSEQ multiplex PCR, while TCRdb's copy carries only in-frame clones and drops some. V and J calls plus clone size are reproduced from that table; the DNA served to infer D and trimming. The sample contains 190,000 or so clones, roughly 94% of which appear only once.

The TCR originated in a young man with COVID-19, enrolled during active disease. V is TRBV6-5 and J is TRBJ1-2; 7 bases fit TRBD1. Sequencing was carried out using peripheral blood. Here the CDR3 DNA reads TGTGCCAGCAGTTACAATGGACAGGTCGTCTATGGCTACACCTTC. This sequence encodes CASSYNGQVVYGYTF.